The sequence of this T cell receptor (beta chain) was determined in a study of blood T cell repertoires in COVID-19. Overall study: The origin of the acute and convalescent COVID-19 samples was the United States, Italy and Spain. Sources were T cells, B-cell-depleted T cells, or PBMCs; the material itself was cDNA or gDNA.

Original analysis: Amplification with reference gene primers provided the estimates of nucleated cell counts. The protocol was immunoSEQ multiplex PCR, while the TCRdb copy is restricted to in-frame clones and leaves out a portion. V and J calls and clone size are copied from that table; D and trimming were computed from the DNA. Of 88,000 or so clones listed, around 86% were seen once; the top ten hold 3.8%. Germline V gene lookup returns CDR1 SGHRS and CDR2 YFSETQ. The CDR3 is 15 residues long. Trimming left V 5 bases short and J 9 bases short, with 21 bases between. The sample was peripheral blood. This receptor was obtained from a man in his sixties with acute or convalescent COVID-19. The rearrangement uses TRBV5-1 and TRBJ2-1; D unclear. The DNA of the CDR3 is TGCGCCAGCAGAAACCATGAGGCCCCTTCCACTGAGCAGTTCTTC. Its protein is CASRNHEAPSTEQFF.